This passage covers 25 T cell receptor beta chains from one sample sequenced in a study of blood T cell repertoires in COVID-19. The repertoire was sequenced with immunoSEQ multiplex PCR; TCRdb's copy has only in-frame clones and lacks some. The data show fewer than 250,000 clones, with more than 75% seen just once and around 7% held by the top ten. Sequencing used PBMCs or T cells enriched from blood (not recorded which). The receptors were gathered from a man aged 25-40 years in a cohort exposed to, infected with or recovered from COVID-19 (not recorded which).

The CDR3 region is CATGREDYTYNEQFF. The CDR3 coding sequence is TGTGCCACGGGTCGGGAAGACTATACCTACAATGAGCAGTTCTTC. The V and J genes are TRBV10-3 and TRBJ2-1; a possible D gene is TRBD2 (5 bases). CDR3 length: 15 amino acids. Trimming pared 10 bases from V and 2 bases from J, leaving 18 bases between. CDR1 ENHRY and CDR2 SYGVKD come from the germline V gene.

The V call is TRBV7-3, the J call TRBJ1-2; 7 bases are a match to TRBD1. The length of the CDR3 is 14 residues. The V gene end was trimmed by 5 bases and the J gene end by 0 bases; junction bases not matched to a gene: 3. Germline-derived CDR1 and CDR2 are SGHTA and FQGTGA. The CDR3 loop is CASSRDSANYGYTF. CDR3 nucleotide sequence: TGTGCCAGCAGCCGGGACAGCGCTAACTATGGCTACACCTTC.

This sequence joins TRBV4-1 and TRBJ1-2, with a tentative D call TRBD1 (5 bases). Germline CDR1 MGHRA, CDR2 YSYEKL. CDR3 size: 14 residues. V was shortened by 0 bases and J by 3 bases, with 8 bases between the two germline ends. CDR3 sequence: CASSQDRDYYGYTF. The CDR3 DNA reads as TGCGCCAGCAGCCAAGACAGGGATTACTATGGCTACACCTTC.

The rearrangement links TRBV18 to TRBJ1-4; 7 bases align to TRBD1. Trimming cost V 3 bases and J 0 bases; bases outside gene matches: 10. The germline CDR1 and CDR2 sequences are KGHSH and LQKENI. The CDR3 totals 18 residues. The CDR3 bases are TGTGCCAGCTCACCCGACGGACAGGCCTACGCAACTAATGAAAAACTGTTTTTT. Amino acid sequence: CASSPDGQAYATNEKLFF.

The V gene is TRBV19, the J gene TRBJ1-5; D is perhaps TRBD1 (6 bases). Germline V gene lookup returns CDR1 LNHDA and CDR2 SQIVND (reference sequence). The CDR3 runs 13 residues. The V gene lost 3 bases and the J gene lost 6 bases, with 9 bases spanning the gap. CDR3 DNA: TGTGCCAGTAGTATGGGGGGGCTTCAGCCCCAGCATTTT. This codes for CASSMGGLQPQHF.

The V gene is TRBV27, the J gene TRBJ1-5; TRBD1 matches 7 bases. The CDR3 sequence is 14 residues long. With V trimmed by 10 bases and J by 5 bases, 11 bases remained unmatched. Germline V gene sequence: CDR1 MNHEY, CDR2 SMNVEV (reference sequence). The CDR3 sequence: CATGRQGFDQPQHF. The DNA of the CDR3 is TGTGCCACAGGAAGACAGGGCTTTGATCAGCCCCAGCATTTT.

The rearrangement links TRBV20-1 to TRBJ1-1; possible D gene TRBD1, 6 bases. The length of the CDR3 is 11 residues. Germline V gene data show CDR1 as DFQATT and CDR2 as SNEGSKA (reference sequence). The chain's CDR3 is CRAKAGVLAFF. Here the CDR3 DNA reads TGCAGGGCAAAAGCAGGGGTTTTAGCTTTCTTT.

The chain links TRBV7-2 to TRBJ1-3; possible D gene TRBD1, 6 bases. Germline V gene lookup returns CDR1 SGHTA and CDR2 FQGNSA. The ends were cut back, 5 bases at V and 5 bases at J, with 13 bases in the middle. This CDR3 is 14 amino acids long. CDR3 sequence reads: CASSQGGGRNTIYF. Written as DNA, the CDR3 is TGTGCCAGCAGCCAAGGGGGGGGCCGAAACACCATATATTTT.

The chain is built from TRBV7-6 and TRBJ1-6; 7 nucleotides align to TRBD1. Losses at the gene ends were 3 bases for V and 10 bases for J; bases not matched to a gene: 6. Looked up from germline, CDR1 is SGHVS and CDR2 is FNYEAQ. The CDR3 totals 14 residues. The CDR3 sequence: CASSFGQVRSPLHF. The CDR3 DNA follows: TGTGCCAGCAGCTTCGGACAGGTTCGGTCACCCCTCCACTTT.

This chain joins TRBV29-1 and TRBJ1-4; possibly TRBD1 for D (6 bases). V gave up 1 base and J gave up 4 bases, with 13 bases separating them. This CDR3 spans 15 amino acids. CDR1 SQVTM and CDR2 ANQGSEA come from the germline V gene. The CDR3 sequence: CSVEVTGSRNEKLFF. CDR3 bases: TGCAGCGTTGAAGTAACAGGGTCCCGTAATGAAAAACTGTTTTTT.

This clone has just one count. J is TRBJ1-5 and V is TRBV19, with 8 bases matching TRBD1. CDR1 and CDR2 (germline): LNHDA, SQIVND (reference sequence). J lost 0 bases, V lost 4 bases, and 8 bases had no gene match. This CDR3 spans 17 amino acids. CDR3 region: CASSTYRGGYSNQPQHF. For the CDR3, the DNA is TGTGCCAGTAGTACGTACAGGGGGGGATATAGCAATCAGCCCCAGCATTTT.

J is TRBJ1-5 and V is TRBV19; D is unclear. This CDR3 is built from 16 residues. The V gene lost 5 bases and the J gene lost 0 bases, with 14 bases spanning the gap. CDR1 and CDR2 from the germline V gene are LNHDA and SQIVND (reference sequence). CDR3 in DNA: TGTGCCAGTAGTCCGAGCTCAGGATTTAGCAATCAGCCCCAGCATTTT. Translating it yields CASSPSSGFSNQPQHF.

The gene calls are TRBV21-1 and TRBJ2-3; the table names TRBD2, a call not compared with the DNA. TRBV21-1 is termed a pseudogene. This CDR3 has 19 residues. The CDR3 DNA is TGTGCCAGCAGCAAGCTCCGGCTAGCGCCCTCCGTCGACACAGATACGCAGTATTTT. Protein product: CASSKLRLAPSVDTDTQYF.

V usage is TRBV7-2 and J usage is TRBJ1-6; 7 bases map to TRBD1. The germline CDR1 and CDR2 sequences are SGHTA and FQGNSA. The J segment lost 5 bases and the V segment lost 2 bases, leaving 12 bases of the junction unmatched. The CDR3 runs to 18 residues. The CDR3 spells CASSLWSRTGANNSPLHF. The DNA of the CDR3 is TGTGCCAGCAGCTTATGGAGCCGGACAGGTGCGAATAATTCACCCCTCCACTTT. The full variable domain, with the rest looked up from reference TRBV7-2 and TRBJ1-6, is GAGVSQSPSNKVTEKGKDVELRCDPISGHTALYWYRQSLGQGLEFLIYFQGNSAPDKSGLPSDRFSAERTGGSVSTLTIQRTQQEDSAVYLCASSLWSRTGANNSPLHFGNGTRLTVT.

V is TRBV11-2 and J is TRBJ1-3; the D is unclear. Germline V lookup: CDR1 SGHAT, CDR2 FQNNGV. Trimming removed 2 bases from V and 6 bases from J, with 20 bases in between. The CDR3 is 17 amino acids. In nucleotides, the CDR3 is TGTGCCAGCAGCTTAACAATCGGGGATTCCTCTACAAACACCATATATTTT. Translated, it gives CASSLTIGDSSTNTIYF. The full variable domain, rest sourced from reference TRBV11-2 and TRBJ1-3, is EAGVAQSPRYKIIEKRQSVAFWCNPISGHATLYWYQQILGQGPKLLIQFQNNGVVDDSQLPKDRFSAERLKGVDSTLKIQPAKLEDSAVYLCASSLTIGDSSTNTIYFGEGSWLTVV.

The chain is built from TRBV9 and TRBJ1-1; D gene ambiguous. The V gene's germline CDR1 is SGDLS and CDR2 YYNGEE. With 3 bases removed from V and 6 bases from J, the gap between germline ends came to 15 bases. The CDR3 totals 14 residues. For the CDR3, the DNA is TGTGCCAGCAGCGACGGACTCGGGAAGGCTGAAGCTTTCTTT. It is translated as CASSDGLGKAEAFF.

The genes are TRBV28 and TRBJ1-2; D is undetermined. Trimming cost V 3 bases and J 2 bases, with 10 bases left between them. The CDR3 spans 14 residues. The germline gives CDR1 MDHEN, CDR2 SYDVKM. CDR3 nucleotides: TGTGCCAGCAGTTTGATACAGTTCAACTATGGCTACACCTTC. This translates into CASSLIQFNYGYTF.

The gene calls are TRBV5-1 and TRBJ2-1, with a weak D call TRBD2 (6 bases). V lost 3 bases to trimming and J lost 5 bases, with 12 bases between them. The germline CDR1 and CDR2 sequences are SGHRS and YFSETQ. The CDR3 is made up of 14 amino acids. The CDR3 sequence: CASSSLGRNNEQFF. CDR3 DNA sequence: TGCGCCAGCAGCTCCCTTGGGAGGAACAATGAGCAGTTCTTC.

The V gene is TRBV4-2, the J gene TRBJ2-7, with D tentatively TRBD1 (6 bases). Trimming stripped 4 bases from V and 6 bases from J, with 16 bases between. Germline V gene sequence: CDR1 LGHNA, CDR2 YNFKEQ. This CDR3 is built from 14 residues. CDR3 amino acids: CASSPSSQGSEQYF. The CDR3 DNA follows: TGTGCCAGCAGCCCCTCGAGCCAGGGGAGCGAGCAGTACTTC.

This sequence joins TRBV5-1 and TRBJ1-4; D is undetermined. The V end lost 0 bases, the J end lost 8 bases, and 8 bases lay between the germline ends. The V gene's germline CDR1 is SGHRS and CDR2 YFSETQ. CDR3 length equals 13 residues. The DNA for the CDR3 is TGCGCCAGCAGCTTGGGCGGGAACGAAAAACTGTTTTTT. This gives the protein CASSLGGNEKLFF.

This clone was detected once. In nucleotides, the CDR3 is TGTGCCAGCAGTCTGACTGATCCAAGGAACACTGAAGCTTTCTTT. Its translation: CASSLTDPRNTEAFF. J is TRBJ1-1 and V is TRBV6-5, with D unclear. The CDR3 consists of 15 residues. Germline V gene data show CDR1 as MNHEY and CDR2 as SVGAGI. Trimming shortened V by 5 bases and J by 1 base, and 14 bases separated the two germline ends.

The chain joins TRBV7-8 to TRBJ1-5; 9 bases line up with TRBD1. The CDR3 spans 14 residues. V lost 5 bases, J lost 5 bases, and 4 bases stayed unmatched. Germline V gives CDR1 SGHVS, CDR2 FQNEAQ. The chain's CDR3 is CASSADRGDQPQHF. CDR3 nucleotides: TGTGCCAGCAGCGCCGACAGGGGGGATCAGCCCCAGCATTTT.

V is TRBV7-6 and J is TRBJ2-7; TRBD1 is a possible D gene (5 bases). V was cut by 1 base and J by 3 bases, with 16 bases left in between. The CDR3 is 16 residues long. Germline-derived CDR1 and CDR2 are SGHVS and FNYEAQ. DNA for the CDR3: TGTGCCAGCAGCTTAGAAGGCAGGGTCGAAGACTACGAGCAGTACTTC. Protein: CASSLEGRVEDYEQYF.

The gene calls are TRBV6-5 and TRBJ1-2; 11 bases map to TRBD1. Germline V gene sequence: CDR1 MNHEY, CDR2 SVGAGI. V was clipped by 6 bases and J by 4 bases; unmatched bases: 4. The CDR3 totals 14 residues. Written as DNA, the CDR3 is TGTGCCAGCAGATCCGGGACAGGGGGCTATGGCTACACCTTC. It codes for CASRSGTGGYGYTF.

This chain joins TRBV12-2 and TRBJ1-3; the table's TRBD1 call for D was not verified on the DNA. TRBV12-2 is reported as a pseudogene. The CDR3 totals 20 residues. The CDR3 bases are TGTGCAAGTCGCTTAGTAATGATGGGACAGGGGGACCTCTCTGGAAACACCATATATTTT. This gives the protein CASRLVMMGQGDLSGNTIYF.